The rows below give T cell receptor beta chains drawn from one sample of a study of blood T cell repertoires in COVID-19. This table comes from immunoSEQ multiplex PCR, and its TCRdb copy is limited to in-frame clones, with some not included. This sample has roughly 340,000 clones, with around 87% found just once. Sample: PBMCs or T cells enriched from blood (not recorded which). The origin of the receptors is a middle-aged man in a cohort exposed to, infected with or recovered from COVID-19 (not recorded which). Both conserved end residues are part of each CDR3. D genes are given only for firm matches. Clone sizes are given selectively: once, few, many, or a class where the clone is expanded.

j_call | d_call | clone_size | v_call | cdr3_nt | cdr3_aa
TRBJ2-5 | - | - | TRBV5-1 | TGCGCCAGCTCCGCTGGAGATATGGAGACCCAGTACTTC | CASSAGDMETQYF
TRBJ2-1 | - | - | TRBV19 | TGTGCCAGTAGTATGAGCGGACTATACAATGAGCAGTTCTTC | CASSMSGLYNEQFF
TRBJ1-6 | - | once | TRBV5-1 | TGCGCCAGCAACAGCGGACAGCCAAATTCACCCCTCCACTTT | CASNSGQPNSPLHF
TRBJ2-1 | TRBD2 | - | TRBV7-2 | TGTGCCAGCAGCCCCCCCCTAGCGGGAGAAAGGAATGAGCAGTTCTTC | CASSPPLAGERNEQFF
TRBJ2-7 | - | - | TRBV5-1 | TGCGCCAGCAGCTTTGGGGAGTCTATTTACGAGCAGTACTTC | CASSFGESIYEQYF
TRBJ2-1 | TRBD2 | - | TRBV11-2 | TGTGCCAGCAGTCGTAGCGGGAGCTCCTACAATGAGCAGTTCTTC | CASSRSGSSYNEQFF
TRBJ2-5 | - | - | TRBV12-5 | TGTGCTAGTGGTTTATCTCACCAAGAGACCCAGTACTTC | CASGLSHQETQYF
TRBJ2-7 | TRBD1 | - | TRBV6-2/TRBV6-3 | TGTGCCAGCAGTTTTCACGACAGGGCTGGTGGAGAGCAGTACTTC | CASSFHDRAGGEQYF
TRBJ2-7 | TRBD2 | - | TRBV9 | TGTGCCAGCAGCGTACGACCGGGACTAGCTGGGGACGGGCAGTACTTC | CASSVRPGLAGDGQYF
TRBJ2-5 | TRBD2 | - | TRBV2 | TGTGCCAGCCTAACAGGACTAGCGGGAGGGCAAGAGACCCAGTACTTC | CASLTGLAGGQETQYF
TRBJ2-7 | - | - | TRBV21-1 | TGTGCCAGCACTTGGTATGGACAGGGCACATTCCTCTACGAGCAGTACTTC | CASTWYGQGTFLYEQYF
TRBJ2-5 | - | - | TRBV2 | TGTGCCAGCTTCACAGGGCGGCAAGAGACCCAGTACTTC | CASFTGRQETQYF
TRBJ1-3 | - | few | TRBV30 | TGTGCCTGGGGACAGGGAAACACCATATATTTT | CAWGQGNTIYF
TRBJ2-7 | TRBD1 | - | TRBV5-4 | TGTGCCAGCAGCGACCGGGACAGGGCCTCCTACGAGCAGTACTTC | CASSDRDRASYEQYF
TRBJ1-4 | TRBD1 | once | TRBV7-9 | TGTGCCAGCAGCTCCAGACAGGGTAATGAAAAACTGTTTTTT | CASSSRQGNEKLFF
TRBJ1-1 | TRBD1 | - | TRBV6-4 | TGTGCCAGCAGTGTCGTCGGGACAGGGCGCACTGAAGCTTTCTTT | CASSVVGTGRTEAFF
TRBJ1-1 | - | few | TRBV27 | TGTGCCAGCAGTTTATCCACAGTGTCCCTGAACACTGAAGCTTTCTTT | CASSLSTVSLNTEAFF
TRBJ1-1 | - | - | TRBV7-9 | TGTGCCAGCAGCCCCGACAGCACTGAAGCTTTCTTT | CASSPDSTEAFF
TRBJ1-5 | TRBD1 | - | TRBV9 | TGTGCCAGCAGCCCCTCCGGACAGGGCCTGAATCAGCCCCAGCATTTT | CASSPSGQGLNQPQHF
TRBJ1-1 | - | - | TRBV7-2 | TGTGCCAGCAGCTTAGCGCATCGGACTGAAGCTTTCTTT | CASSLAHRTEAFF